The entry that follows covers one T cell receptor beta chain sequence. Its specific antigen is unknown. No base-level quality is on record; no much larger clone is a single base apart. CDR1 and CDR2 (MGHDK, SYGVNS) derive from the germline V gene. The germline ends are 10 bases apart after V is trimmed by 6 bases and J by 0 bases. From its cysteine to its phenylalanine, the CDR3 spans 14 amino acids. Only the CDR3 part of the read is kept: 42 bases, read in frame from the first base. TCRbeta CDR3 regions were amplified from genomic DNA using the immunoSEQ Assay, a bias-controlled multiplex PCR. As for the authors' bioinformatics: The number of nucleated cells in each sample was estimated by amplification of reference gene primers within the assay. Sequence reads were collapsed and filtered to measure the absolute abundance of every unique TCRbeta CDR3 rearrangement. Productive Simpson clonality was computed per sample as the square root of Simpson's diversity index over productive rearrangements. TCRdb obtained this table from immuneACCESS and retained in-frame rearrangements with V and J assigned. These tables miss some clones; where compared with another copy, unresolved V genes account for less than half of the shortfall, and the remainder is unexplained. From that table come the V and J calls and clone size; the DNA was used to work out D and trimming. The sample has about 260,000 clones on record, 88% of them singletons. The ten biggest clones cover over 4% of the sample.

The source of the sample is a study of blood T cell repertoires in COVID-19 (dated by TCRdb to about 2020). As for the study more broadly: The collaborator samples originated in the United States, Italy and Spain and spanned the acute and convalescent phases of COVID-19. Subjects who had been exposed to COVID-19, were actively infected with it, or had recovered from it provided the deeply sampled blood TCRbeta repertoires that made up the dataset. Samples were obtained from the ongoing ImmuneRACE study (first 160 participants) and from over 1,000 subjects provided by 6 global collaborators. Where available, HLA class I and class II types were taken from metadata supplied by the sample provider and were not determined by assay-based typing. The prospective study material was composed of cDNA or gDNA derived from T cells, B-cell-depleted T cells, or PBMCs. The sample metadata nearly always contained a de-identified subject ID, COVID-19 status, age in years and sex. The repertoires were released in a freely available public database meant as a resource for research on the immune response to SARS-CoV-2.

Another Seattle source contributed samples from volunteer blood donors who had recovered from COVID-19. Each collaborating institution followed its own protocols to collect whole blood in K2EDTA tubes. Collaborator samples were shipped for TCRbeta analysis as frozen whole blood, isolated PBMCs, or DNA extracted from either sample type. The paper as a whole reports these results and caveats: Clinical and demographic metadata were provided uncurated, with the amount varying by source and participant.

The V gene is TRBV25-1 and the J gene is TRBJ2-3; the D gene is perhaps TRBD2, on 6 matching bases. The sample was peripheral blood. The clonotype was recovered from a man between 60 and 70 years old who had recovered from COVID-19. The CDR3 region has the sequence CASRGGHSTDTQYF. Read as DNA, the sequence is TGTGCCAGCAGGGGGGGTCACAGCACAGATACGCAGTATTTT.